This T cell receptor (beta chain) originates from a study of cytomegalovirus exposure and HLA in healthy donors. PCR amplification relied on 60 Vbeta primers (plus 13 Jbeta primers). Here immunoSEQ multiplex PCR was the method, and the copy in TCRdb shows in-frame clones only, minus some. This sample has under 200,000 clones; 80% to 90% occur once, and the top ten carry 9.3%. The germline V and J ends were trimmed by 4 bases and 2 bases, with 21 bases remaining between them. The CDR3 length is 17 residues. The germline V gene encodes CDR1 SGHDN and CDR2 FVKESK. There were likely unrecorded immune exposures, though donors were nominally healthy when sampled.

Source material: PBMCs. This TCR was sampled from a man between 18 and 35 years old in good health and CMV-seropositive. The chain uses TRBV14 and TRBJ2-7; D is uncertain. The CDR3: CASSPNVMYPNPYEQYF. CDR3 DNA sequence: TGTGCCAGCAGCCCTAATGTCATGTACCCCAATCCCTACGAGCAGTACTTC. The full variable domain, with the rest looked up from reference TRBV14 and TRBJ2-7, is EAGVTQFPSHSVIEKGQTVTLRCDPISGHDNLYWYRRVMGKEIKFLLHFVKESKQDESGMPNNRFLAERTGGTYSTLKVQPAELEDSGVYFCASSPNVMYPNPYEQYFGPGTRLTVT.